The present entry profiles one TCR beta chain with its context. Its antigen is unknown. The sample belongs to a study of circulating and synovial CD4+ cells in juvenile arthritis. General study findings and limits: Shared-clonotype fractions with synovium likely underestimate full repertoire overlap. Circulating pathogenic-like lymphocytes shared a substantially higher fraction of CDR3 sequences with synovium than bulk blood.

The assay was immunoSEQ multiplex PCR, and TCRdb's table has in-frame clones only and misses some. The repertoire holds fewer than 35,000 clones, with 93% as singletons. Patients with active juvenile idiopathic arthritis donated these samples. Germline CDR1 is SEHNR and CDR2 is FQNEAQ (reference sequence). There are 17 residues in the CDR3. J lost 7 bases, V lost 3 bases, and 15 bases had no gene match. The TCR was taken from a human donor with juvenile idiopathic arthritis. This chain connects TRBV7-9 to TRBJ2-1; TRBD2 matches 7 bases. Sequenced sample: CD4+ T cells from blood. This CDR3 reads CASSLASGAGVRNEQFF. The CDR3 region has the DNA TGTGCCAGCAGCTTGGCCTCAGGTGCGGGAGTTAGGAATGAGCAGTTCTTC. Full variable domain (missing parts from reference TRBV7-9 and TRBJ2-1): DTGVSQNPRHKITKRGQNVTFRCDPISEHNRLYWYRQTLGQGPEFLTYFQNEAQLEKSRLLSDRFSAERPKGSFSTLEIQRTEQGDSAMYLCASSLASGAGVRNEQFFGPGTRLTVL.